This T cell receptor beta chain was identified in a study of monozygotic twins with inflammatory bowel disease (dated by TCRdb to between 2018 and 2020). About the investigation overall: The full study comprised around 28 monozygotic twin pairs: nine German pairs (four IBD-concordant, five IBD-discordant) and 19 IBD-discordant Danish pairs. Each individual had, on average, about 151 000 unique TCRalpha sequences and 181 000 unique TCRbeta sequences available for analysis. Within discordant pairs, disease-associated traits were sought mainly by comparing IBD patients with their genetically identical healthy co-twins. What the authors observed across the whole study: Repertoire similarity did not differ between concordant and discordant twins, possibly due to limited statistical power. No single strong signal or clonotype linked to IBD turned up in the results, so the idea that one exists was not supported. Measured by the inverse Simpson index, TCRbeta repertoire diversity was lower in IBD patients than in their healthy co-twins. IBD patients shared fewer clonotypes with other individuals than healthy twins did, most markedly in patients showing signs of disease activity. Background noise and inter-individual variability may have been introduced into the repertoires by the differing immunosuppressive treatments among patients. Different T cell subtypes could not be distinguished in the analysis.

From each donor, a roughly 2.4 ml peripheral blood sample was collected into PAXgene tubes and kept at -80 degrees C. Without any T cell sorting, total RNA was extracted from whole blood using the PAXgene blood miRNA kit on an automated QIAcube. Peripheral blood from monozygotic twin pairs, either concordant or discordant for inflammatory bowel disease, underwent deep TCRalpha and TCRbeta repertoire profiling that used unique molecular barcoding. Smoking habits were recorded for all twin pairs, and individuals were classified as current, former or never smokers. Reading the germline V gene (reference sequence) gives CDR1 DFQATT and CDR2 SNEGSKA. The CDR3 covers 13 residues, taking in both the cysteine and the phenylalanine. No DNA sequence is on record. The library was built by means of 5' RACE. The input for every TCR library was 3,500 to 4,000 ng of total RNA. For each sample, cDNA synthesis with SMARTScribe reverse transcriptase was split into eight separate reactions. During cDNA synthesis, template switching was used to introduce unique molecular identifiers that contained a 6-nucleotide sample barcode. TCRalpha and TCRbeta cDNA was amplified in two nested PCRs of around 15 and 10 cycles, and bead purification was carried out after each PCR. Before amplification, the cDNA was treated with uracil DNA-glycosylase and purified using the QIAquick PCR purification kit. The second PCR added Illumina TruSeq-compatible adapters along with sample-specific barcodes. Library quality and concentration were checked on TapeStation and Qubit, and libraries were pooled at about 5 ng each. Sequencing of pooled libraries was carried out on an Illumina HiSeq2500 single-index Rapid Run using 2 x 100 bp reads and custom sequencing primers. Under the source paper's analysis protocol: PCR and sequencing errors were corrected by UMI-based consensus assembly using MiGEC version 1.2.6. MiXCR version 2.1.1 handled V(D)J alignment, clonotype assembly and CDR3 extraction. To normalise gene usage, clonotype sharing and MAIT/NKT TCR abundance, the top 1000, 10 000 and 20 000 clonotypes in each sample were analysed. Diversity was computed as the inverse Simpson index with the vegan R package after downsampling to 27 000 UMIs. Paired Mann-Whitney U tests were applied to discordant twin pairs, with Benjamini-Hochberg correction for multiple testing. TCRdb reprocessed the reads; each CDR3 protein sequence makes one entry, and DNA is unavailable. None of the V and J calls come from the authors' own analysis; TCRdb made them. The sample's own table lists approximately 400,000 distinct CDR3 sequences. The ten largest clones take up around 2.3% of the sample.

Concerning this clonotype: This receptor's antigen is unknown.

This chain joins TRBV20-1 to TRBJ2-3; absent DNA, TCRdb's TRBD1 call cannot be checked. The specimen sequenced was blood. This sequence was found in a human donor with ulcerative colitis or Crohn's disease, or a healthy co-twin of an affected twin (not recorded which). CDR3 reads: CSATDRDPDTQYF.